These T cell receptor beta chains were read from a single sample in a study of cytomegalovirus exposure and HLA in healthy donors. Clones were read by immunoSEQ multiplex PCR, and TCRdb kept only the in-frame ones, dropping some. The data hold more than 130,000 clones, with about 75% observed a single time. The sequencing input was PBMCs. These receptor sequences come from a man younger than 30 in good health and CMV-seronegative. CDR3s include the opening cysteine and the closing phenylalanine or tryptophan. Fields, in order: CDR3 length, J gene, clone size, D gene, V gene, CDR3 DNA, CDR3 protein. The D gene is left open where the match is weak. Clone size appears in some rows only: once, few, many, or a class for an expanded clone.

CDR3 length: 11
J gene: TRBJ1-4
clone size: -
D gene: -
V gene: TRBV20-1
CDR3 DNA: TGCAGTGCTAGACTTAATGAAAAACTGTTTTTT
CDR3 protein: CSARLNEKLFF

CDR3 length: 14
J gene: TRBJ2-7
clone size: -
D gene: TRBD2
V gene: TRBV2
CDR3 DNA: TGTGCCAGCAGTGAACAGGGGACTAGCAACGAGCAGTACTTC
CDR3 protein: CASSEQGTSNEQYF

CDR3 length: 16
J gene: TRBJ2-1
clone size: -
D gene: -
V gene: TRBV5-4
CDR3 DNA: TGTGCCAGCAGCGACGACCCCGGCGGAGCCTACAATGAGCAGTTCTTC
CDR3 protein: CASSDDPGGAYNEQFF

CDR3 length: 19
J gene: TRBJ2-2
clone size: -
D gene: TRBD2
V gene: TRBV27
CDR3 DNA: TGTGCCAGCAGTTTATCTTCTGGAGCTAGCGGGAAAGGGGGCGGGGAGCTGTTTTTT
CDR3 protein: CASSLSSGASGKGGGELFF

CDR3 length: 16
J gene: TRBJ2-1
clone size: -
D gene: TRBD1
V gene: TRBV5-6
CDR3 DNA: TGTGCCAGCATCCTGAAACAGGGGATGGTCAGGAATGAGCAGTTCTTC
CDR3 protein: CASILKQGMVRNEQFF

CDR3 length: 16
J gene: TRBJ2-1
clone size: -
D gene: TRBD1
V gene: TRBV5-4
CDR3 DNA: TGTGCCAGCAGCGCAAAACAGGGGGAACCCCGCAATGAGCAGTTCTTC
CDR3 protein: CASSAKQGEPRNEQFF

CDR3 length: 15
J gene: TRBJ2-1
clone size: -
D gene: -
V gene: TRBV6-5
CDR3 DNA: TGTGCCAGCAGTTACTCCGCTAGGATAGGTGCTGAGCAGTTCTTC
CDR3 protein: CASSYSARIGAEQFF

CDR3 length: 13
J gene: TRBJ1-2
clone size: -
D gene: -
V gene: TRBV18
CDR3 DNA: TGTGCCAGCTCAGCCGACAGGTCCTATGGCTACACCTTC
CDR3 protein: CASSADRSYGYTF

CDR3 length: 15
J gene: TRBJ2-1
clone size: once
D gene: -
V gene: TRBV19
CDR3 DNA: TGTGCCAGTAGTCCTCGGGACAAAGTTCCCTATGAGCAGTTCTTC
CDR3 protein: CASSPRDKVPYEQFF

CDR3 length: 14
J gene: TRBJ1-1
clone size: -
D gene: -
V gene: TRBV18
CDR3 DNA: TGTGCCAGCTCACCCCGTTACACGAACACTGAAGCTTTCTTT
CDR3 protein: CASSPRYTNTEAFF

CDR3 length: 15
J gene: TRBJ2-2
clone size: once
D gene: -
V gene: TRBV18
CDR3 DNA: TGTGCCAGCTCATCGTGGACAGTGAACACCGGGGAGCTGTTTTTT
CDR3 protein: CASSSWTVNTGELFF

CDR3 length: 15
J gene: TRBJ1-5
clone size: -
D gene: TRBD1
V gene: TRBV19
CDR3 DNA: TGTGCCAGTAGTTTAGGGGACAGGGGGCTACAGCCCCAGCATTTT
CDR3 protein: CASSLGDRGLQPQHF

CDR3 length: 14
J gene: TRBJ1-1
clone size: -
D gene: TRBD1
V gene: TRBV7-8
CDR3 DNA: TGTGCCAGCAGCTTGGACAGGGGAGCTACTGAAGCTTTCTTT
CDR3 protein: CASSLDRGATEAFF

CDR3 length: 15
J gene: TRBJ2-7
clone size: -
D gene: -
V gene: TRBV6-5
CDR3 DNA: TGTGCCAGCAGTTACTCTCGCGGTGAATCCTACGAGCAGTACTTC
CDR3 protein: CASSYSRGESYEQYF

CDR3 length: 12
J gene: TRBJ1-2
clone size: -
D gene: -
V gene: TRBV15
CDR3 DNA: TGTGCCACCAGCACACAGACCTATGGCTACACCTTC
CDR3 protein: CATSTQTYGYTF

CDR3 length: 15
J gene: TRBJ2-7
clone size: -
D gene: TRBD1
V gene: TRBV6-1
CDR3 DNA: TGTGCCAGCAGTCTGGACAGGGGAAATTCCTACGAGCAGTACTTC
CDR3 protein: CASSLDRGNSYEQYF

CDR3 length: 13
J gene: TRBJ1-1
clone size: few
D gene: -
V gene: TRBV5-1
CDR3 DNA: TGCGCCAGCAGGCAGTTACCGAACACTGAAGCTTTCTTT
CDR3 protein: CASRQLPNTEAFF

CDR3 length: 15
J gene: TRBJ2-7
clone size: -
D gene: -
V gene: TRBV4-1
CDR3 DNA: TGCGCCAGCAGCCAAGTAGCTGGGACAACCTTGGGGCAGTACTTC
CDR3 protein: CASSQVAGTTLGQYF

CDR3 length: 14
J gene: TRBJ2-5
clone size: -
D gene: -
V gene: TRBV28
CDR3 DNA: TGTGCCAGCAGTTTGCCCTGGGCTCGCGAGACCCAGTACTTC
CDR3 protein: CASSLPWARETQYF

CDR3 length: 13
J gene: TRBJ1-1
clone size: -
D gene: TRBD1
V gene: TRBV6-4
CDR3 DNA: TGTGCCAGCCGTGGACAGGGCGGCACTGAAGCTTTCTTT
CDR3 protein: CASRGQGGTEAFF

CDR3 length: 15
J gene: TRBJ1-1
clone size: -
D gene: -
V gene: TRBV6-5
CDR3 DNA: TGTGCCAGCAGTTACTATGGGAGTTCGAGCACTGAAGCTTTATTT
CDR3 protein: CASSYYGSSSTEALF

CDR3 length: 12
J gene: TRBJ2-7
clone size: -
D gene: -
V gene: TRBV27
CDR3 DNA: TGTGCCAGCAGTGGTAGTCCCCCCTCACCGTACTTC
CDR3 protein: CASSGSPPSPYF

CDR3 length: 15
J gene: TRBJ2-3
clone size: -
D gene: TRBD1
V gene: TRBV6-1
CDR3 DNA: TGTGCCAGCAGTGAAGATGACAGGGTCACAGATACGCAGTATTTT
CDR3 protein: CASSEDDRVTDTQYF

CDR3 length: 13
J gene: TRBJ2-7
clone size: few
D gene: TRBD1
V gene: TRBV29-1
CDR3 DNA: TGCAGCGTTGCTGGGACAGGACCCTACGAGCAGTACTTC
CDR3 protein: CSVAGTGPYEQYF

CDR3 length: 15
J gene: TRBJ1-2
clone size: -
D gene: TRBD1
V gene: TRBV4-1
CDR3 DNA: TGCGCCAGCAGCCAAACCGGGACAGGGGGCGACGGCTACACCTTC
CDR3 protein: CASSQTGTGGDGYTF

CDR3 length: 12
J gene: TRBJ2-7
clone size: -
D gene: -
V gene: TRBV7-9
CDR3 DNA: TGTGCCAGCTCACCCCCGGCCGGGGAGCAGTACTTC
CDR3 protein: CASSPPAGEQYF

CDR3 length: 17
J gene: TRBJ2-5
clone size: -
D gene: TRBD2
V gene: TRBV9
CDR3 DNA: TGTGCCAGCAGCGTAGCGTCTAGCGGGAGTTTGGGAGAGACCCAGTACTTC
CDR3 protein: CASSVASSGSLGETQYF

CDR3 length: 14
J gene: TRBJ2-7
clone size: -
D gene: -
V gene: TRBV10-2
CDR3 DNA: TGCGCCAGCAGCCTCACCGGGGAGCACTACGAGCAGTGCTTC
CDR3 protein: CASSLTGEHYEQCF

CDR3 length: 14
J gene: TRBJ1-5
clone size: -
D gene: -
V gene: TRBV2
CDR3 DNA: TGTGCCAGCAGCGGGAATAATAGGGATCAGCCCCAGCATTTT
CDR3 protein: CASSGNNRDQPQHF

CDR3 length: 16
J gene: TRBJ2-3
clone size: -
D gene: -
V gene: TRBV27
CDR3 DNA: TGTGCCAGCAGTTTATTTGGGAGACCTAGCACAGATACGCAGTATTTT
CDR3 protein: CASSLFGRPSTDTQYF

CDR3 length: 16
J gene: TRBJ2-5
clone size: -
D gene: TRBD2
V gene: TRBV5-4
CDR3 DNA: TGTGCCAGCAGCCGAAGGACTAGCGGGACTCAAGAGACCCAGTACTTC
CDR3 protein: CASSRRTSGTQETQYF

CDR3 length: 15
J gene: TRBJ2-7
clone size: few
D gene: -
V gene: TRBV11-2
CDR3 DNA: TGTGCCAGCAGCTTATGGGGGGTTGGGCCATGGGAGCAGTACTTC
CDR3 protein: CASSLWGVGPWEQYF

CDR3 length: 11
J gene: TRBJ1-1
clone size: -
D gene: -
V gene: TRBV19
CDR3 DNA: TGTGCCAGTGACAGCGTATCTGAAGCTTTCTTT
CDR3 protein: CASDSVSEAFF

CDR3 length: 18
J gene: TRBJ2-3
clone size: -
D gene: TRBD1
V gene: TRBV7-8
CDR3 DNA: TGTGCCAGCAGCCACGCAACACAGGGGACGCTTAGCACAGATACGCAGTATTTT
CDR3 protein: CASSHATQGTLSTDTQYF

CDR3 length: 14
J gene: TRBJ2-3
clone size: few
D gene: TRBD1
V gene: TRBV19
CDR3 DNA: TGTGCCAGTAGGAGTGACAGGGGCACAGATACGCAGTATTTT
CDR3 protein: CASRSDRGTDTQYF

CDR3 length: 13
J gene: TRBJ2-7
clone size: -
D gene: TRBD1
V gene: TRBV27
CDR3 DNA: TGTGCCAGCCGGGACAGGTCCTCCTACGAGCAGTACTTC
CDR3 protein: CASRDRSSYEQYF

CDR3 length: 13
J gene: TRBJ1-5
clone size: -
D gene: -
V gene: TRBV29-1
CDR3 DNA: TGCAGCGTTCAAGGACAAAGCAATCAGCCCCAGCATTTT
CDR3 protein: CSVQGQSNQPQHF

CDR3 length: 16
J gene: TRBJ1-5
clone size: -
D gene: -
V gene: TRBV7-6
CDR3 DNA: TGTGCCAGCAGCTTAGAAGGCAGGGTCTACAATCAGCCCCAGCATTTT
CDR3 protein: CASSLEGRVYNQPQHF

CDR3 length: 12
J gene: TRBJ1-1
clone size: once
D gene: -
V gene: TRBV7-9
CDR3 DNA: TGTGCTTGGGCGGGAATGAACACTGAAGCTTTCTTT
CDR3 protein: CAWAGMNTEAFF

CDR3 length: 16
J gene: TRBJ2-3
clone size: -
D gene: TRBD1
V gene: TRBV15
CDR3 DNA: TGTGCCACCAGCAGTGGATTACAGGGGGCGACAGATACGCAGTATTTT
CDR3 protein: CATSSGLQGATDTQYF

CDR3 length: 14
J gene: TRBJ2-7
clone size: once
D gene: TRBD1
V gene: TRBV27
CDR3 DNA: TGTGCCAGCAGTTTTAGACAGGGTAACTACGAGCAGTACTTC
CDR3 protein: CASSFRQGNYEQYF